This is a list of T cell receptor beta chains from one sample in a study of read filtering for tumor transcriptome and immune sequencing. MiXCR, applied by TCRdb to the reads, yields one record per CDR3 protein. The data hold 35,000 to 50,000 distinct CDR3 sequences, with about a fifth observed a single time. Sequenced input: a population of CD138-negative cells sorted from bone marrow. The receptors here all came from a donor aged 40 or older with multiple myeloma. The conserved cysteine and the conserved F or W are not part of the CDR3 here. Clone size is given for some rows only: seen once, a few or many times, or a class if the clone is expanded.

size	V	J	CDR3
medium-sized	TRBV29-1	TRBJ2-6	SVETGGNDGANVLT
NA	TRBV20-1	TRBJ1-3	SAIDSYSGNTIY
many	TRBV20-1	TRBJ2-1	SARRQGNDEQF
many	TRBV2	TRBJ1-1	ASSAEGKTEAF
many	TRBV18	TRBJ2-5	ASSPRSSETQY
many	TRBV2	TRBJ2-1	ASSESQGLYNEQF
once	TRBV2	TRBJ2-1	ASSGGLANYSEQF
many	TRBV14	TRBJ1-5	ASSQGGWGSNQPQH
many	TRBV12-3/TRBV12-4	TRBJ2-5	ASSTAGAGETQY
few	TRBV12-3/TRBV12-4	TRBJ2-7	ASSLVLAGEYEQY
many	TRBV23-1	TRBJ2-7	ASSQGTGRYEQY
many	TRBV20-1	TRBJ2-7	SARRGISHEQY
NA	TRBV20-1	TRBJ2-5	GARDSTLGTGQETQY
many	TRBV7-2	TRBJ2-2	ASSLESNSGTVGELF
many	TRBV18	TRBJ1-1	ASSPQGLEAF
many	TRBV20-1	TRBJ2-1	SASARTSGPSSYNEQF
many	TRBV12-3/TRBV12-4	TRBJ2-3	ASSLVPSSVDTQY
many	TRBV10-3	TRBJ2-1	AISRTEGSYNEQF
many	TRBV7-9	TRBJ2-7	ASSAGGTHYEQY
NA	TRBV19	TRBJ2-5	ARRTGKETQY
once	TRBV12-3/TRBV12-4	TRBJ2-1	ASRMTSLNASSYNEQF
many	TRBV7-9	TRBJ2-2	ASSSPGHRNTGELF
few	TRBV6-2/TRBV6-3	TRBJ2-3	ASSYGQLAGVADTQY
many	TRBV10-2	TRBJ1-1	ATMLEGAGKAF
many	TRBV6-4	TRBJ2-1	ASSDSSVSSYNEQF
many	TRBV23-1	TRBJ2-3	ASSQLARDPRPDTQY
NA	TRBV5-5	TRBJ2-5	AISLVEGLVGTQY
NA	TRBV28	TRBJ1-5	ASTQGFQPQH
few	TRBV4-1	TRBJ1-5	ASSQARGRFQPQH
many	TRBV20-1	TRBJ1-5	SAWDRGRGQPQH
NA	TRBV6-6	TRBJ1-2	ASSDWTGPEYGYT
many	TRBV12-3/TRBV12-4	TRBJ2-1	ASSRGDKPYNEQF
NA	TRBV7-9	TRBJ1-1	ASSLEGRDTEAF
many	TRBV29-1	TRBJ1-4	SASQENEKLF
many	TRBV5-1	TRBJ2-1	ASSPSLATGNYNEQF
few	TRBV14	TRBJ2-1	ASSQGHADEQF
many	TRBV14	TRBJ2-1	ASSQVGRGRINEQF
NA	TRBV28	TRBJ2-7	ASTPGGRAYEQY
many	TRBV20-1	TRBJ2-1	SAWGGGGLSYNEQF
many	TRBV7-8	TRBJ2-5	ASSLEFSGETQY
NA	TRBV5-4	TRBJ2-5	ASSLAGTSGQETQY
medium-sized	TRBV28	TRBJ2-1	ASIQGSVGEQF
NA	TRBV5-1	TRBJ2-7	ASSSFSYEQY
many	TRBV12-3/TRBV12-4	TRBJ2-3	ASSPSGNTQY
medium-sized	TRBV29-1	TRBJ2-1	SVGLAGVSLRF